A selection of T cell receptor beta chains follows, all from one sample in a study of T cell changes during pregnancy in multiple sclerosis. The protocol was immunoSEQ multiplex PCR, while the TCRdb copy is restricted to in-frame clones and leaves out a portion. The sample yields tens of thousands of clones, just over 90% seen once. The source material was peripheral blood, sampled in the second trimester of pregnancy. These TCRs come from a female donor in good health, enrolled as a control in a pregnancy study. The CDR3 runs from the conserved cysteine through the conserved F or W. A D gene is named only where the DNA matches it firmly. Rows may omit the clone size; those that give it use once, few, many or a size class.

D gene,J gene,V gene,clone size,CDR3 protein,CDR3 DNA
NA,TRBJ1-1,TRBV13,once,CASSFRGLSNTEAFF,TGTGCCAGCAGCTTCCGGGGACTTTCGAACACTGAAGCTTTCTTT
TRBD2,TRBJ2-3,TRBV19,NA,CASSIAGGADTQYF,TGTGCCAGTAGTATAGCTGGGGGGGCAGATACGCAGTATTTT
NA,TRBJ1-5,TRBV7-8,NA,CASRLGASNQPQHF,TGTGCCAGCAGGCTGGGGGCTAGCAATCAGCCCCAGCATTTT
NA,TRBJ1-3,TRBV7-2,NA,CASSTGYSGNTIYF,TGTGCCAGCTCTACGGGATACTCTGGAAACACCATATATTTT
TRBD1,TRBJ2-3,TRBV9,NA,CASSSRQGEGTQYF,TGTGCCAGCAGCTCCCGACAGGGTGAGGGTACGCAGTATTTT
TRBD2,TRBJ2-2,TRBV10-3,NA,CATRRTSGTNTGELFF,TGTGCCACCCGCCGGACTAGCGGGACAAACACCGGGGAGCTGTTTTTT
NA,TRBJ2-1,TRBV7-2,NA,CASSLTSTYNEQFF,TGTGCCAGCAGCTTAACCTCCACATACAATGAGCAGTTCTTC
NA,TRBJ1-2,TRBV5-4,NA,CASSLEQGHANYGYTF,TGTGCCAGCAGCTTGGAGCAAGGACACGCTAACTATGGCTACACCTTC
TRBD1,TRBJ1-2,TRBV12-5,NA,CASGLYDRDGYTF,TGTGCTAGTGGTTTGTACGACAGGGATGGCTACACCTTC
NA,TRBJ2-3,TRBV28,NA,CASSTQGGGTDTQYF,TGTGCCAGCAGTACTCAGGGTGGAGGCACAGATACGCAGTATTTT
TRBD1,TRBJ2-7,TRBV5-3,NA,CARSRTTDRGPDEQYF,TGTGCCAGAAGCAGAACCACGGACAGGGGACCCGACGAGCAGTACTTC
NA,TRBJ1-5,TRBV6-5,NA,CASSHRGGNQPQHF,TGTGCCAGCAGTCACCGGGGGGGCAATCAGCCCCAGCATTTT
TRBD1,TRBJ1-1,TRBV29-1,NA,CSVAGGWGMNTEAFF,TGCAGCGTTGCAGGGGGATGGGGTATGAACACTGAAGCTTTCTTT
NA,TRBJ2-1,TRBV6-4,NA,CASSLGAGSSYNEQFF,TGTGCCAGCAGTCTAGGGGCCGGTAGCTCCTACAATGAGCAGTTCTTC
TRBD1,TRBJ2-5,TRBV10-3,NA,CAISPETGGQTQYF,TGTGCCATATCGCCAGAGACAGGGGGCCAGACCCAGTACTTC
TRBD2,TRBJ2-7,TRBV19,few,CASRRGGSGSYEQYF,TGTGCCAGCCGTCGGGGAGGGAGCGGGAGCTACGAGCAGTACTTC
TRBD1,TRBJ1-5,TRBV5-4,NA,CASSIQGANQPQHF,TGTGCCAGCAGCATTCAGGGGGCCAATCAGCCCCAGCATTTT
NA,TRBJ2-5,TRBV5-1,NA,CASSWTGEETQYF,TGCGCCAGCAGCTGGACGGGGGAGGAGACCCAGTACTTC
NA,TRBJ2-7,TRBV10-3,NA,CAISAEGKAYEQYF,TGTGCCATCAGTGCGGAGGGTAAGGCCTACGAGCAGTACTTC
TRBD2,TRBJ2-3,TRBV25-1,NA,CASSWTSGNTDTQYF,TGTGCCAGCAGTTGGACTAGCGGGAACACAGATACGCAGTATTTT
TRBD2,TRBJ2-1,TRBV5-1,NA,CASSWTSGGAGEQFF,TGCGCCAGCAGCTGGACTAGCGGGGGGGCTGGTGAGCAGTTCTTC
TRBD1,TRBJ2-5,TRBV6-1,few,CASMTGASQETQYF,TGTGCCAGCATGACAGGGGCCTCCCAAGAGACCCAGTACTTC
NA,TRBJ2-3,TRBV29-1,NA,CSVRTRTSTDTQYF,TGCAGCGTCCGTACTAGGACCAGCACAGATACGCAGTATTTT
NA,TRBJ2-5,TRBV7-8,NA,CASSNQETQYF,TGTGCCAGCAGCAATCAGGAGACCCAGTACTTC
TRBD1,TRBJ1-1,TRBV7-6,NA,CASSFGTGVGTEAFF,TGTGCCAGCAGCTTCGGGACAGGGGTTGGAACTGAAGCTTTCTTT
NA,TRBJ1-1,TRBV10-2,NA,CASSDDNRTPNTEAFF,TGCGCCAGCAGTGACGACAACAGAACTCCGAACACTGAAGCTTTCTTT
TRBD1,TRBJ1-1,TRBV7-2,NA,CASSGTGVITEAFF,TGTGCCAGCAGCGGGACAGGGGTTATTACTGAAGCTTTCTTT
NA,TRBJ2-7,TRBV2,NA,CASSVEGRSYEQYF,TGTGCCAGCAGTGTTGAGGGGAGGTCCTACGAGCAGTACTTC
NA,TRBJ2-3,TRBV5-1,once,CASSLATTLPDTQYF,TGCGCCAGCAGCTTGGCGACTACCCTGCCTGATACGCAGTATTTT
TRBD1,TRBJ1-1,TRBV28,NA,CASSTGQGVSEAFF,TGTGCCAGCAGTACGGGACAGGGGGTTAGTGAAGCTTTCTTT
NA,TRBJ1-1,TRBV6-5,NA,CATEGTEAFF,TGTGCCACCGAGGGAACTGAAGCTTTCTTT
TRBD1,TRBJ2-7,TRBV4-2,NA,CASSPSRQGRSYEQYF,TGTGCCAGCAGCCCTTCCCGACAGGGTCGCTCCTACGAGCAGTACTTC
NA,TRBJ1-4,TRBV9,NA,CASGASGTSNEKLFF,TGTGCCAGCGGCGCCTCGGGGACAAGCAATGAAAAACTGTTTTTT
NA,TRBJ1-1,TRBV23-1,NA,CASSQSSRRFGDTEAFF,TGCGCCAGCAGTCAATCGAGCAGGAGGTTTGGGGACACTGAAGCTTTCTTT
TRBD1,TRBJ2-7,TRBV5-1,NA,CASSLWPGTGVDEQYF,TGCGCCAGCAGCTTGTGGCCAGGGACAGGGGTAGACGAGCAGTACTTC
TRBD1,TRBJ2-5,TRBV6-1,NA,CASTDGQGWETQYF,TGTGCCAGCACCGACGGACAGGGGTGGGAGACCCAGTACTTC
TRBD1,TRBJ2-1,TRBV10-1,NA,CASSDWDRGLYEQFF,TGCGCCAGCAGTGATTGGGACAGGGGGCTCTATGAGCAGTTCTTC
TRBD2,TRBJ2-3,TRBV12-5,NA,CASALYLAGVSTDTQYF,TGTGCTAGTGCCCTTTACTTAGCGGGAGTAAGCACAGATACGCAGTATTTT
NA,TRBJ2-7,TRBV7-2,NA,CASSSRRANEQYF,TGTGCCAGCAGCTCCCGGCGGGCGAACGAGCAGTACTTC
NA,TRBJ2-3,TRBV19,NA,CASTGRDHTDTQYF,TGTGCCAGTACTGGGCGGGATCACACAGATACGCAGTATTTT
NA,TRBJ2-7,TRBV2,NA,CASSEGGSGSSYEQYF,TGTGCCAGCAGTGAAGGGGGTAGCGGCAGCTCCTACGAGCAGTACTTC
NA,TRBJ2-3,TRBV4-3,NA,CASSQETAAGTDTQYF,TGCGCCAGCAGCCAAGAGACAGCCGCCGGCACAGATACGCAGTATTTT
NA,TRBJ1-5,TRBV28,NA,CASSFPPAFMRQPQHF,TGTGCCAGCAGTTTTCCCCCCGCCTTCATGAGGCAGCCCCAGCATTTT
NA,TRBJ1-3,TRBV2,NA,CASSKGQTGNTIYF,TGTGCCAGCAGTAAAGGACAGACCGGAAACACCATATATTTT
NA,TRBJ2-5,TRBV9,NA,CASSPSGSQETQYF,TGTGCCAGCAGCCCTAGTGGTAGTCAAGAGACCCAGTACTTC
NA,TRBJ2-2,TRBV14,NA,CASSHIQSNTGELFF,TGTGCCAGCAGCCATATACAGTCGAACACCGGGGAGCTGTTTTTT
NA,TRBJ1-1,TRBV20-1,NA,CSARAESEAFF,TGCAGTGCTAGGGCGGAATCCGAAGCTTTCTTT
TRBD2,TRBJ2-1,TRBV13,NA,CASSPGLAGGLTYNEQFF,TGTGCCAGCAGCCCGGGACTAGCGGGAGGGCTGACCTACAATGAGCAGTTCTTC
TRBD2,TRBJ2-1,TRBV29-1,NA,CSVGGGGLAGGESYNEQFF,TGCAGCGTTGGGGGGGGAGGACTAGCGGGAGGCGAATCCTACAATGAGCAGTTCTTC
NA,TRBJ1-1,TRBV6-5,NA,CASSLGRNTEAFF,TGTGCCAGCAGTTTGGGCAGGAACACTGAAGCTTTCTTT
NA,TRBJ2-4,TRBV1,NA,CTSLTSGNTLDIQYF,TGCACCAGCTTGACTAGCGGAAATACATTGGACATTCAGTACTTC